This T cell receptor beta chain emerged from a study of blood T cell repertoires in COVID-19. The V gene end was trimmed by 1 base and the J gene end by 6 bases; junction bases not matched to a gene: 15. This CDR3 comprises 17 residues. The protocol was immunoSEQ multiplex PCR, while the TCRdb copy is restricted to in-frame clones and leaves out a portion. The sample consists of roughly 91,000 clones, roughly four fifths of them appearing once. This TCR came from a woman older than 75 with acute or convalescent COVID-19. Input material: peripheral blood. J is TRBJ1-1 and V is TRBV5-3, with 7 bases fitting TRBD1. TRBV5-3 is an ORF; its function is uncertain. The CDR3 loop is CARSLSSRAGGTPEAFF. The CDR3 nucleotides read TGTGCCAGAAGCTTGAGTAGTAGGGCAGGGGGGACCCCTGAAGCTTTCTTT.